Below are 21 T cell receptor beta chains sequenced from a single sample in a study of T-cell reconstitution after alpha-beta-depleted transplantation in children (TCRdb year 2016). Library prep was done by PCR. The reads were generated on an Illumina HiSeq 2500. TCR library preparation used molecular barcoding, with unique molecular identifiers applied to normalize quantification of the TCRbeta repertoire. Using fastp at Q25 and MiXCR, TCRdb reprocessed the public reads and kept productive beta chains. For every CDR3 protein sequence, its rows merge into one entry that carries the most common genes and DNA. The table for this sample lists hundreds of thousands of distinct CDR3 sequences; roughly 13% of them were counted only once. In total, the top ten clones hold about 2% of the sample. The intended sense of this specimen's treatment or condition label: allogeneic hematopoietic cell transplantation with graft depleted of TCRalphabeta T cells and CD19 B cells.

Sequencing used PBMCs, mostly from graft donor cells, obtained 360 days after TCRalphabeta/CD19-depleted stem cell transplant. These receptors were taken from a male patient between 5 and 17 years old who had a stem cell transplant for acute myeloid leukemia, so the T cells may come from the graft donor.

The chain has TRBV27 and TRBJ2-3; 11 nucleotides align to TRBD2. The CDR3 sequence is 18 residues long. The germline V gene encodes CDR1 MNHEY and CDR2 SMNVEV (reference sequence). J gave up 0 bases and V 6 bases, and 11 bases lay outside the gene matches. CDR3 nucleotide sequence: TGTGCCAGCAGCCCAACTAGCGGGAGACGCTCTAGCACAGATACGCAGTATTTT. Residues: CASSPTSGRRSSTDTQYF.

The CDR3 reads CASSGGLLSYNEQFF. DNA of the CDR3: TGCGCCAGCAGCGGCGGCCTCCTCTCCTACAATGAGCAGTTCTTC. The chain carries TRBV5-1 and TRBJ2-1; D unresolved. The CDR3 loop spans 15 amino acids. V lost 4 bases and J lost 0, with 11 bases in between. Germline CDR1 SGHRS, CDR2 YFSETQ.

This clonotype was counted a few times. The chain employs TRBV5-1 and TRBJ2-2, with TRBD2 matching 8 bases. The CDR3 sequence is 16 residues long. Germline trimming cut 0 bases from V and 3 bases from J; bases unmatched to any gene: 4. Germline V gene sequence: CDR1 SGHRS, CDR2 YFSETQ. CDR3 sequence (DNA): TGCGCCAGCAGCTTGGGAGCGGGGGACCACACCGGGGAGCTGTTTTTT. This sequence encodes CASSLGAGDHTGELFF.

This clonotype was seen only a few times. V is TRBV18 and J is TRBJ2-3; D not resolved. The CDR3 length is 11 residues. The V end lost 8 bases, the J end lost 6 bases, and 9 bases lay between the germline ends. The V gene's germline CDR1 is KGHSH and CDR2 LQKENI. CDR3 in amino acids: CASTTIDTQYF. The CDR3 DNA follows: TGTGCCAGCACCACGATTGATACGCAGTATTTT.

The chain combines TRBV3-1 with TRBJ2-3; D unresolved. Germline loops: CDR1 LGHDT, CDR2 YNNKEL (reference sequence). The V gene lost 0 bases and the J gene lost 6 bases, with 7 bases spanning the gap. This CDR3 is built from 13 residues. The CDR3 sequence is CASSQDPPDTQYF. The CDR3 DNA reads as TGTGCCAGCAGCCAAGATCCCCCGGATACGCAGTATTTT.

This clonotype was counted at least ten times. This chain connects TRBV11-2 to TRBJ1-1; D is possibly TRBD1 (6 bases). The CDR3 covers 15 residues. With 1 base removed from V and 4 bases from J, the gap between germline ends came to 13 bases. Per germline, CDR1 SGHAT and CDR2 FQNNGV. The CDR3 bases are TGTGCCAGCAGCTTAGTAACGCAGGGGAGCACTGAAGCTTTCTTT. Amino acids: CASSLVTQGSTEAFF.

This clonotype was detected a few times. The chain joins TRBV7-2 to TRBJ2-5, with unresolved D. Germline V CDR1 and CDR2: SGHTA, FQGNSA. This CDR3 is 13 amino acids long. Trimming took 1 base from V and 5 from J, leaving 8 bases between them. CDR3 loop: CASSLGVLETQYF. The CDR3 region has the DNA TGTGCCAGCAGCTTAGGGGTCCTGGAGACCCAGTACTTC.

This chain links TRBV7-2 with TRBJ2-7; 9 bases are shared with TRBD2. V trimming: 2 bases; J trimming: 8 bases; junction bases outside the gene matches: 1. The CDR3 is 12 amino acids. Germline CDR1 SGHTA, CDR2 FQGNSA. CDR3 DNA: TGTGCCAGCAGCTTACTAGCGGGAAAGCAGTACTTC. Its translation is CASSLLAGKQYF. The entire variable domain, with the rest obtained from reference TRBV7-2 and TRBJ2-7, is as follows: GAGVSQSPSNKVTEKGKDVELRCDPISGHTALYWYRQSLGQGLEFLIYFQGNSAPDKSGLPSDRFSAERTGGSVSTLTIQRTQQEDSAVYLCASSLLAGKQYFGPGTRLTVT.

This clonotype has a handful of counts. The V and J genes are TRBV20-1 and TRBJ1-5, with 7 bases that match TRBD1. V shed 7 bases and J 0 bases; nucleotides not matched to a gene: 3. There are 13 residues in the CDR3. Germline loops: CDR1 DFQATT, CDR2 SNEGSKA (reference sequence). CDR3 loop: CSGTGYSNQPQHF. The CDR3 DNA is TGCAGTGGGACAGGATATAGCAATCAGCCCCAGCATTTT.

Ten or more counts support this clonotype. The chain is built from TRBV12-3 or TRBV12-4 and TRBJ1-2; D ambiguous. The V end lost 3 bases, the J end lost 1 base, and 6 bases lay between the germline ends. This CDR3 has 13 amino acids. This CDR3 reads CASSLSNNYGYTF. The CDR3 DNA follows: TGTGCCAGCAGTTTGAGTAATAACTATGGCTACACCTTC.

This chain links TRBV6-2 or TRBV6-3 with TRBJ2-1, with 9 bases identical to TRBD2. Germline values: CDR1 MNHEY, CDR2 SVGEGT. The ends lost 2 bases at V and 3 bases at J; junction bases unmatched: 14. This CDR3 has 19 residues. CDR3 amino acids: CASSYPMFGAGGNYNEQFF. The CDR3 DNA reads as TGTGCCAGCAGTTACCCTATGTTTGGTGCGGGAGGGAACTACAATGAGCAGTTCTTC.

The CDR3 DNA reads TGTGCCAGCTCGGGTTTGCGGGACCATGAGCAGTTCTTC. This sequence encodes CASSGLRDHEQFF. The chain links TRBV6-2 or TRBV6-3 to TRBJ2-1, with D possibly TRBD2 on 6 matching bases. Germline V gene data show CDR1 as MNHEY and CDR2 as SVGEGT. Trimming removed 8 bases at V and 8 bases at J, with 16 bases between. The CDR3 has 13 residues.

V and J are TRBV28 and TRBJ2-5; TRBD2 matches 7 bases. The germline V gene has CDR1 MDHEN and CDR2 SYDVKM. There are 16 residues in the CDR3. Germline trimming cut 0 bases from V and 2 bases from J; bases unmatched to any gene: 6. CDR3 DNA sequence: TGTGCCAGCAGTTTATGGGGCGGGAGCAGGCAAGAGACCCAGTACTTC. It encodes CASSLWGGSRQETQYF.

The chain employs TRBV29-1 and TRBJ2-2; the match to TRBD2 covers 7 bases. V trimming: 6 bases; J trimming: 7 bases; junction bases outside the gene matches: 11. The CDR3 runs to 14 residues. Germline CDR1 reads SQVTM; CDR2 reads ANQGSEA. The CDR3 here is CSVAKGGVNGELFF. CDR3 nucleotides: TGCAGCGTCGCCAAGGGAGGGGTCAACGGGGAGCTGTTTTTT.

The chain joins TRBV11-2 to TRBJ2-3; 10 bases match TRBD2. V lost 1 base to trimming and J lost 1 base; unmatched junction nucleotides: 11. The CDR3 covers 19 residues. Germline values: CDR1 SGHAT, CDR2 FQNNGV. CDR3 sequence reads: CASSLVSLAGVGGTDTQYF. Here the CDR3 DNA reads TGTGCCAGCAGCTTAGTCTCTCTAGCGGGAGTAGGAGGCACAGATACGCAGTATTTT.

This clonotype was detected only a few times. The chain uses TRBV29-1 and TRBJ2-5; D not resolved. The V gene's germline CDR1 is SQVTM and CDR2 ANQGSEA. The CDR3 has 12 residues. V was pared by 4 bases and J by 5 bases, with 11 bases between. As DNA, the CDR3 is TGCAGCGTTGTTTCCAGAGTGGAGACCCAGTACTTC. It yields the protein CSVVSRVETQYF.

This clonotype was counted a few times. The junction and the germline gene differ at one end; a read error may be behind it. The chain recombines TRBV2 with TRBJ1-1; 8 nucleotides align to TRBD1. This CDR3 is 17 amino acids long. Germline V CDR1 and CDR2: SNHLY, FYNNEI. CDR3 sequence: CTSSVDRAGGVNTEAFF. The CDR3 nucleotides read TGTACCAGCAGTGTGGACAGGGCAGGAGGCGTGAACACTGAAGCTTTCTTT. The whole variable domain, filled in from reference TRBV2 and TRBJ1-1, reads EPEVTQTPSHQVTQMGQEVILRCVPISNHLYFYWYRQILGQKVEFLVSFYNNEISEKSEIFDDQFSVERPDGSNFTLKIRSTKLEDSAMYFCTSSVDRAGGVNTEAFFGQGTRLTVV.

This clonotype was seen many times. The genes are TRBV28 and TRBJ2-3; a possible D gene is TRBD2 (8 bases). Per germline, CDR1 MDHEN and CDR2 SYDVKM. The V gene lost 11 bases and the J gene lost 0 bases, with 18 bases spanning the gap. The CDR3 contains 15 residues. The CDR3 loop is CAAQGGGRSTDTQYF. CDR3 in DNA: TGTGCCGCTCAGGGGGGCGGGAGGAGCACAGATACGCAGTATTTT.

This clonotype showed up many times. The chain has TRBV5-1 and TRBJ1-1; unclear D gene. The CDR3 runs 14 residues. Trimming removed 3 bases at V and 0 bases at J, with 9 bases between. The germline CDR1 and CDR2 sequences are SGHRS and YFSETQ. CDR3 region: CASSSTLVNTEAFF. The CDR3 DNA reads as TGCGCCAGCAGCTCTACCCTGGTGAACACTGAAGCTTTCTTT. The variable domain in full, completed from reference TRBV5-1 and TRBJ1-1, reads KAGVTQTPRYLIKTRGQQVTLSCSPISGHRSVSWYQQTPGQGLQFLFEYFSETQRNKGNFPGRFSGRQFSNSRSEMNVSTLELGDSALYLCASSSTLVNTEAFFGQGTRLTVV.

This clonotype was detected only a few times. The chain combines TRBV20-1 with TRBJ2-1; D remains unclear. The V end lost 0 bases, the J end lost 8 bases, and 5 bases lay between the germline ends. Germline assignment: CDR1 DFQATT and CDR2 SNEGSKA (reference sequence). The CDR3 extends over 11 amino acids. The CDR3 loop is CSARDNDEQFF. The CDR3 DNA sequence: TGCAGTGCTAGAGATAACGATGAGCAGTTCTTC.

The chain joins TRBV5-4 to TRBJ2-2, with 9 bases lining up with TRBD2. Looked up from germline, CDR1 is SGHNT and CDR2 is YYREEE (reference sequence). The CDR3 is made up of 18 amino acids. Trimming at V came to 3 bases and at J to 3 bases, leaving 12 bases not matched to a gene. The CDR3 region is CASSWGTSSNSHTGELFF. The CDR3 nucleotides are TGTGCCAGCAGCTGGGGGACTAGCAGTAATTCGCACACCGGGGAGCTGTTTTTT.